This entry is about one TCR beta chain. The data are from a study of T cell changes during pregnancy in multiple sclerosis. The CDR3 consists of 13 residues. V lost 0 bases to trimming and J lost 6 bases, with 8 bases between them. Germline-derived CDR1 and CDR2 are SGHRS and YFSETQ. Repertoires were generated with immunoSEQ multiplex PCR, while TCRdb's copy carries only in-frame clones and drops some. The data show 60,000 to 85,000 clones, around 92% seen once. Here the sequenced sample was peripheral blood, taken in the second trimester of pregnancy. The sequence derives from a female donor in good health, enrolled as a control in a pregnancy study. The rearrangement links TRBV5-1 to TRBJ2-3; D uncertain. In DNA, the CDR3 is TGCGCCAGCAGCTTGGGACTGGAGGATACGCAGTATTTT. The encoded protein is CASSLGLEDTQYF.